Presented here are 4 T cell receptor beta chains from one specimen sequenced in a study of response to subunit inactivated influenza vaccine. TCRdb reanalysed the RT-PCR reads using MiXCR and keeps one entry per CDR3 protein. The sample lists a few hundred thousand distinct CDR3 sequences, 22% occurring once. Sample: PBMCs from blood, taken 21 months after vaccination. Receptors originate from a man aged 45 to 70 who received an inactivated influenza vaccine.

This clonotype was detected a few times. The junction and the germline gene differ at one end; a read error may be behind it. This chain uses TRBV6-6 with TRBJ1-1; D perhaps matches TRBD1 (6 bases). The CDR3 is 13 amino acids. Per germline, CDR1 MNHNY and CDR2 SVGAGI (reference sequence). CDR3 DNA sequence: TGTGCCAGCAGTTACCCCAGTCAGGGGTCCACGATCTTT. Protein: CASSYPSQGSTIF.

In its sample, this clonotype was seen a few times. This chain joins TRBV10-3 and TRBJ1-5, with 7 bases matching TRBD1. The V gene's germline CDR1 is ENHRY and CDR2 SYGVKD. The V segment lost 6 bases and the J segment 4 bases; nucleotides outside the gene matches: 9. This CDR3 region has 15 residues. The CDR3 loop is CAIRPSGTENQPQHF. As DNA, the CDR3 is TGTGCCATCAGACCATCCGGGACAGAGAATCAGCCCCAGCATTTT.

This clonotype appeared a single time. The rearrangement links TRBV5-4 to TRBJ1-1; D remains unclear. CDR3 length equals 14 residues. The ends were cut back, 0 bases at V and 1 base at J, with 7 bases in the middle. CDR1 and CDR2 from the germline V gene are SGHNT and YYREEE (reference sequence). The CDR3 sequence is CASSLGTRNTEAFF. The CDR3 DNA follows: TGTGCCAGCAGCTTGGGTACACGGAACACTGAAGCTTTCTTT.

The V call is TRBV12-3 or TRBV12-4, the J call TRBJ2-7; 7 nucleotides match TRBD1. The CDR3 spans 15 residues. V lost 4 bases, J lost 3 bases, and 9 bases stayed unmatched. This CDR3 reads CASSSQVGQSYEQYF. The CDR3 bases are TGTGCCAGCAGTTCTCAGGTGGGACAGAGCTACGAGCAGTACTTC.